This T cell receptor beta chain was profiled in a study of regulatory T cells in long-lasting Graves disease. Time point of the sample: newly diagnosed GD, antithyroid drugs for less than 3 months. The TCR library used RNA extracted from PBMCs. This clonotype was seen at least ten times. Construction of the TCR beta libraries employed iRepertoire HTBI primers in conjunction with Arm-PCR of CDR3 regions. From the multiplex PCR reads, TCRdb called clonotypes with MiXCR, one entry per CDR3 protein. The table includes about 460,000 distinct CDR3 sequences, approximately 14% detected once. Germline assignment: CDR1 DFQATT and CDR2 SNEGSKA (reference sequence). Deletions cut 3 bases from V and 0 bases from J, with 21 bases between. The CDR3 totals 17 residues. The sample also formed part of further work on T cells in Graves' hyperthyroidism and ophthalmopathy. That work adds: An absence of ophthalmopathy progression within 18 months meant stable Graves' hyperthyroidism. Pregnant or lactating patients were excluded, as were those with uncontrolled infection or other autoimmune disease. Most clonotypes expanded in thyroid above 0.001 were likewise present in blood.

V usage is TRBV20-1 and J usage is TRBJ2-7, with no clear D. The receptor's source is a woman aged 45-59 years with Graves disease. Sequenced here: peripheral blood mononuclear cells (PBMCs), sampled at new diagnosis, from a patient treated with antithyroid drugs. The CDR3 DNA reads as TGCAGTGCTAGGCCCCCGTGGGTGTGGGCCAGCTCCTACGAGCAGTACTTC. Protein sequence: CSARPPWVWASSYEQYF.